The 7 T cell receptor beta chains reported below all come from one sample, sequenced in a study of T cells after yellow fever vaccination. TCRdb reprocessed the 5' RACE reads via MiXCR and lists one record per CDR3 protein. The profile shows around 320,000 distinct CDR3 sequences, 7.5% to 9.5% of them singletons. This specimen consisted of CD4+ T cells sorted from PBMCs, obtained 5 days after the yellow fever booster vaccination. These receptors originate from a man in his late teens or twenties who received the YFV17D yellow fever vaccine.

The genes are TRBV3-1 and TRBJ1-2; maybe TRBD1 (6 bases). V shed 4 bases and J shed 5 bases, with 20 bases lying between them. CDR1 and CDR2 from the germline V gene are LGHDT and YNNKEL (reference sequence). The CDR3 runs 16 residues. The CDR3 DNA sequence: TGTGCCAGCAGCCTCCGGGACACTTCCCGACAATATGGCTACACCTTC. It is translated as CASSLRDTSRQYGYTF.

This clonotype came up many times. The CDR3 loop is CASRPLAGPLDEQFF. In nucleotides, the CDR3 is TGCGCCAGCAGGCCCCTAGCGGGGCCCCTCGATGAGCAGTTCTTC. The chain is built from TRBV5-1 and TRBJ2-1, with TRBD2 matching 9 bases. The V segment lost 5 bases and the J segment 8 bases; nucleotides outside the gene matches: 11. CDR1 SGHRS and CDR2 YFSETQ come from the germline V gene. This CDR3 has 15 amino acids.

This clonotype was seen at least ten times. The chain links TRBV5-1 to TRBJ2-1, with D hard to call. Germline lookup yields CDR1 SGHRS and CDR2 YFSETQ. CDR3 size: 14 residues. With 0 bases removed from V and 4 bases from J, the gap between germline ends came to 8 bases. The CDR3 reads CASSLGTAYNEQFF. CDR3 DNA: TGCGCCAGCAGCTTGGGCACGGCGTACAATGAGCAGTTCTTC.

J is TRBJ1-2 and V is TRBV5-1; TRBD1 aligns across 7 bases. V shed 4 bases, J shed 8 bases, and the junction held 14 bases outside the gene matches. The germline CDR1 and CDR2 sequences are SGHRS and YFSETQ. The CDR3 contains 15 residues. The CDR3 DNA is TGCGCCAGCAGCCCTGACGAGGGGGCTCCCGGGGGCTACACCTTC. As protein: CASSPDEGAPGGYTF.

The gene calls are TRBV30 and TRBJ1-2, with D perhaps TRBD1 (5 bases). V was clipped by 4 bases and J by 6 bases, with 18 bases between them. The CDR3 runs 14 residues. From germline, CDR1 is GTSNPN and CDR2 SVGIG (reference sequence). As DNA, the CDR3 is TGTGCCTGGAAACCCCAGGGTATCCTTAATGGCTACACCTTC. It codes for CAWKPQGILNGYTF.

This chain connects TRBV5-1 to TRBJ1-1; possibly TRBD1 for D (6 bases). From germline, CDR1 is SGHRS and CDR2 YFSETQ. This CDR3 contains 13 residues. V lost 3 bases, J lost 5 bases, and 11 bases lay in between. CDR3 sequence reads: CASSYAGETEAFF. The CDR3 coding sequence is TGCGCCAGCAGCTATGCAGGGGAAACTGAAGCTTTCTTT.

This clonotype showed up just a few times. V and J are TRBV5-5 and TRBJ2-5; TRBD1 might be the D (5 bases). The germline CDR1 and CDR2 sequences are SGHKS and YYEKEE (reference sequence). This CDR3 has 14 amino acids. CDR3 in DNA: TGTGCATATGGAAGGGGTCACGGCCAAGAGACCCAGTACTTC. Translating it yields CAYGRGHGQETQYF.